The 20 T cell receptor beta chains listed next were all sequenced from one sample in a study of response to subunit inactivated influenza vaccine. MiXCR, run by TCRdb on the RT-PCR reads, gives a single entry per CDR3 protein. The table shows 750,000 to 850,000 distinct CDR3 sequences, with under 20% occurring only once. The sample consisted of PBMCs from blood, taken roughly 5 days after vaccination. The origin of the receptors is a man in his fifties who received an inactivated influenza vaccine.

In this sample, this clonotype turned up many times. The rearrangement links TRBV10-3 to TRBJ2-3; D assignment may be TRBD1 or TRBD2 (5 bases each). This CDR3 is 14 amino acids long. The germline V gene has CDR1 ENHRY and CDR2 SYGVKD. Trimming shortened V by 3 bases and J by 1 base, and 8 bases separated the two germline ends. CDR3 sequence (DNA): TGTGCCATCAGTGATAGGGGACGCACAGATACGCAGTATTTT. As protein: CAISDRGRTDTQYF.

J is TRBJ1-1 and V is TRBV7-9; D unclear. Per the germline V gene, CDR1 is SEHNR and CDR2 is FQNEAQ (reference sequence). The CDR3 loop spans 15 amino acids. V was shortened by 1 base and J by 5 bases, with 14 bases between the two germline ends. The CDR3 DNA sequence: TGTGCCAGCAGCTTAGTGTCGGGATTTGGGACTGAAGCTTTCTTT. It is translated as CASSLVSGFGTEAFF.

V gene TRBV5-1 combines with J gene TRBJ2-1; D may be TRBD1 (8 bases). In germline, CDR1 is SGHRS, CDR2 YFSETQ. Trimming took off 3 bases at V and 3 bases at J, with 16 bases between the two ends. The CDR3 spans 16 residues. CDR3 nucleotide sequence: TGCGCCAGCAGCTCCCCGGACAGGGAGGGCTACAATGAGCAGTTCTTC. Translation: CASSSPDREGYNEQFF.

CDR3 DNA sequence: TGCGCCAGCATTGGCCGGGAGGTAAATGAGCAGTTCTTC. This encodes CASIGREVNEQFF. This sequence joins TRBV5-1 and TRBJ2-1; 7 bases are shared with TRBD2. Germline V lookup: CDR1 SGHRS, CDR2 YFSETQ. The ends lost 6 bases at V and 7 bases at J; junction bases unmatched: 7. This CDR3 has 13 amino acids.

This clonotype was counted a few times. V gene TRBV20-1 combines with J gene TRBJ1-2; 12 bases align to TRBD1. Germline V CDR1 and CDR2: DFQATT, SNEGSKA (reference sequence). V trimming: 0 bases; J trimming: 4 bases; junction bases outside the gene matches: 6. The CDR3 loop spans 16 amino acids. This CDR3 is CSARDGGTGGGYGYTF. CDR3 sequence (DNA): TGCAGTGCTAGAGATGGCGGGACAGGGGGCGGCTATGGCTACACCTTC.

The sample holds a few counts of this clonotype. The rearrangement joins TRBV7-9 to TRBJ2-4; D is undetermined. The CDR3 extends over 14 amino acids. Trimming shortened V by 4 bases and J by 4 bases, and 11 bases separated the two germline ends. Germline assignment: CDR1 SEHNR and CDR2 FQNEAQ (reference sequence). CDR3 sequence reads: CASSSPLRKNIQYF. CDR3 sequence (DNA): TGTGCCAGCAGCTCACCGTTAAGGAAAAACATTCAGTACTTC. Together with reference TRBV7-9 and TRBJ2-4, the CDR3 gives the full variable domain: DTGVSQNPRHKITKRGQNVTFRCDPISEHNRLYWYRQTLGQGPEFLTYFQNEAQLEKSRLLSDRFSAERPKGSFSTLEIQRTEQGDSAMYLCASSSPLRKNIQYFGAGTRLSVL.

V usage is TRBV20-1 and J usage is TRBJ2-1; 10 nucleotides align to TRBD2. The CDR3 is 15 amino acids. Trimming removed 6 bases from V and 3 bases from J; junction bases left unmatched: 8. Germline V gene data show CDR1 as DFQATT and CDR2 as SNEGSKA (reference sequence). The CDR3 region has the DNA TGCAGTGCCAGAAGGAGCGGGAGGGTCTACAATGAGCAGTTCTTC. Amino acid sequence: CSARRSGRVYNEQFF.

This clonotype was seen at least ten times. V and J are TRBV5-1 and TRBJ2-2; no firm D call. The germline gives CDR1 SGHRS, CDR2 YFSETQ. CDR3 size: 13 residues. Trimming pared 6 bases from V and 6 bases from J, leaving 12 bases between. This CDR3 reads CASTQRGAGELFF. The CDR3 DNA reads TGCGCCAGCACACAGAGAGGAGCCGGGGAGCTGTTTTTT.

The chain uses TRBV27 and TRBJ1-1; D remains ambiguous. V was cut by 7 bases and J by 3 bases, with 21 bases left in between. CDR1 MNHEY and CDR2 SMNVEV come from the germline V gene (reference sequence). The CDR3 loop spans 16 amino acids. CDR3 nucleotide sequence: TGTGCCAGCAATTCCAAGGTCGGTAAGAGGGACACTGAAGCTTTCTTT. Translated: CASNSKVGKRDTEAFF.

In this sample, this clonotype turned up many times. The V call is TRBV29-1, the J call TRBJ1-1; unclear D gene. Germline CDR1 SQVTM, CDR2 ANQGSEA. This CDR3 spans 14 amino acids. V lost 8 bases and J 0 bases, leaving 16 bases between the germline ends. CDR3 in DNA: TGCAGCCACCTAGGCCACCGATTGAACACTGAAGCTTTCTTT. Translated: CSHLGHRLNTEAFF.

There are a few counts of this clonotype. This chain joins TRBV28 and TRBJ2-1, with D tentatively TRBD2 (6 bases). CDR3 length: 11 residues. The ends were cut back, 6 bases at V and 16 bases at J, with 16 bases in the middle. Germline CDR1 is MDHEN and CDR2 is SYDVKM. DNA for the CDR3: TGTGCCAGCAGCCTGGTCGGGGGAAGCTTCTTC. It is translated as CASSLVGGSFF.

This rearrangement joins TRBV4-1 to TRBJ2-1; D unresolved. There are 16 residues in the CDR3. CDR1 is MGHRA, CDR2 YSYEKL, per germline. V was cut by 1 base and J by 8 bases, with 18 bases left in between. The CDR3 region has the DNA TGCGCCAGCAGCCAAGGGGTTCTAGGAGTTTCCGATGAGCAGTTCTTC. Amino acid sequence: CASSQGVLGVSDEQFF.

The rearrangement links TRBV11-2 to TRBJ2-3, with 10 bases fitting TRBD1. Germline CDR1 is SGHAT and CDR2 is FQNNGV. Trimming cost V 1 base and J 2 bases; bases outside gene matches: 9. This CDR3 spans 18 amino acids. The CDR3 nucleotides are TGTGCCAGCAGCTTAGTGGGGACAGGGGTTCAAGACACAGATACGCAGTATTTT. Amino acid sequence: CASSLVGTGVQDTDTQYF. Combining the CDR3 with reference TRBV11-2 and TRBJ2-3 gives the whole variable domain EAGVAQSPRYKIIEKRQSVAFWCNPISGHATLYWYQQILGQGPKLLIQFQNNGVVDDSQLPKDRFSAERLKGVDSTLKIQPAKLEDSAVYLCASSLVGTGVQDTDTQYFGPGTRLTVL.

CDR3 in DNA: TGTGCCAGCAGCTTATTCGCCTCAAATGGGGATGAGCAGTTCTTC. Translating gives CASSLFASNGDEQFF. V gene TRBV7-9 combines with J gene TRBJ2-1, with D uncertain. CDR3 size: 15 residues. Germline V gene data show CDR1 as SEHNR and CDR2 as FQNEAQ (reference sequence). V was clipped by 2 bases and J by 8 bases, with 16 bases between them.

The V call is TRBV20-1, the J call TRBJ2-3, with 13 bases fitting TRBD2. The CDR3 covers 16 residues. V shed 5 bases, J shed 4 bases, and the junction held 9 bases outside the gene matches. Germline loops: CDR1 DFQATT, CDR2 SNEGSKA (reference sequence). The CDR3 loop reads CSAAGTSGASADTQYF. The DNA of the CDR3 is TGCAGTGCTGCCGGGACTAGCGGGGCGAGCGCAGATACGCAGTATTTT.

The chain combines TRBV7-6 with TRBJ2-1, with a possible D match to TRBD2 (7 bases). Germline loops: CDR1 SGHVS, CDR2 FNYEAQ. This CDR3 contains 15 residues. Trimming left V 5 bases short and J 6 bases short, with 17 bases between. The CDR3 loop reads CASSGEAGAFNEQFF. For the CDR3, the DNA is TGTGCCAGCAGCGGAGAGGCGGGGGCCTTCAATGAGCAGTTCTTC.

The rearrangement joins TRBV20-1 to TRBJ1-5; tentative D call: TRBD1 (6 bases). Germline values: CDR1 DFQATT, CDR2 SNEGSKA (reference sequence). CDR3 size: 14 residues. Trimming took 2 bases from V and 5 from J, leaving 13 bases between them. The CDR3: CSARPHRDYQPQHF. In DNA form, the CDR3 reads TGCAGTGCTAGACCACACAGGGACTATCAGCCCCAGCATTTT.

This clonotype occurred a few times. The chain joins TRBV9 to TRBJ2-1, with no clear D. Trimming pared 3 bases from V and 10 bases from J, leaving 20 bases between. CDR1 and CDR2 from the germline V gene are SGDLS and YYNGEE. This CDR3 comprises 15 residues. CDR3 loop: CASSARNSAWNEQFF. The CDR3 DNA reads TGTGCCAGCAGCGCCCGAAATTCGGCCTGGAACGAGCAGTTCTTC.

The rearrangement links TRBV20-1 to TRBJ2-1; D is unresolved. The CDR3 has 14 amino acids. Germline CDR1 is DFQATT and CDR2 is SNEGSKA (reference sequence). V lost 4 bases and J lost 0, with 10 bases in between. CDR3 DNA sequence: TGCAGTGCTACGGACCAAAGCTCCTACAATGAGCAGTTCTTC. Translated: CSATDQSSYNEQFF.

Only a few counts were recorded for this clonotype. The gene calls are TRBV5-1 and TRBJ2-3, with D tentatively TRBD2 (6 bases). The CDR3 totals 18 residues. Deletions cut 0 bases from V and 2 bases from J, with 19 bases between. The germline V gene encodes CDR1 SGHRS and CDR2 YFSETQ. CDR3 sequence: CASSLGVGRQKPTDTQYF. The CDR3 nucleotides are TGCGCCAGCAGCTTGGGTGTTGGGAGGCAGAAACCCACAGATACGCAGTATTTT.